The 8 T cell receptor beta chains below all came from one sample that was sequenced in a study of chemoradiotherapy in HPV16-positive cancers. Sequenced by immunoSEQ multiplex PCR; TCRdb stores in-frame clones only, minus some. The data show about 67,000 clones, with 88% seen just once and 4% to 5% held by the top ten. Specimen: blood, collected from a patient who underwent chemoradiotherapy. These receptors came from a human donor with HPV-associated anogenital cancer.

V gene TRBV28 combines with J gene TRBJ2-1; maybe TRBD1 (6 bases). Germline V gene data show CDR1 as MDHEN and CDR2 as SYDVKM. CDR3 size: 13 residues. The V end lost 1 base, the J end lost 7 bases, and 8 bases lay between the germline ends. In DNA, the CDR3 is TGTGCCAGCAGTTTATCCCAGGGGAATGAGCAGTTCTTC. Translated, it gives CASSLSQGNEQFF.

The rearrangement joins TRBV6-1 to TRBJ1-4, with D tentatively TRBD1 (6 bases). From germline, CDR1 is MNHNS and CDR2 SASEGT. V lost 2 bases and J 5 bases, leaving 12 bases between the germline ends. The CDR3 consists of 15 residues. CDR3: CASSERGGRNEKLFF. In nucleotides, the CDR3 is TGTGCCAGCAGTGAAAGGGGGGGTAGGAATGAAAAACTGTTTTTT.

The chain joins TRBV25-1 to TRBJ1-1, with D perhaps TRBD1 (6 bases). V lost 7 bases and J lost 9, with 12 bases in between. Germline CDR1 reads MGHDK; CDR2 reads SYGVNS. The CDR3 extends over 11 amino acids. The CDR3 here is CASKGGPQAFF. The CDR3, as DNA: TGTGCCAGCAAGGGGGGACCCCAAGCTTTCTTT.

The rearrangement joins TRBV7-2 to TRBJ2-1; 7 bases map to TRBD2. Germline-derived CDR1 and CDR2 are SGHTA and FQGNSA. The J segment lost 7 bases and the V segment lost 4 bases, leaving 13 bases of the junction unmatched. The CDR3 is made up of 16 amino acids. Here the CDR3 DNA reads TGTGCCAGCAGCTCCGATGGTCTAGCGGAAATAAATGAGCAGTTCTTC. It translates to CASSSDGLAEINEQFF.

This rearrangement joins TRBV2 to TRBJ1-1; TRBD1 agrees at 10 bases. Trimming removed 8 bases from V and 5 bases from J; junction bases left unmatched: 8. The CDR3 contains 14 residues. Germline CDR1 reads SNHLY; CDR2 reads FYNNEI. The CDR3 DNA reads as TGTGCCAGCGCTCGGACAGGGGGGGGGACTGAAGCTTTCTTT. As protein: CASARTGGGTEAFF.

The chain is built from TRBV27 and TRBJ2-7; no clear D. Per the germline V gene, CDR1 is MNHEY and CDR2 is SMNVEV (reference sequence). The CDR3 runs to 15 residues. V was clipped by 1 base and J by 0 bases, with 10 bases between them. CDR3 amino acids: CASSLYNSGSYEQYF. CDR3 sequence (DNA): TGTGCCAGCAGTTTATATAATTCTGGCTCCTACGAGCAGTACTTC.

CDR3 coding DNA: TGTGCCAGCAGCCGCCAAGTACCTCTACCCGACTCTGGGGCCAACGTCCTGACTTTC. As protein: CASSRQVPLPDSGANVLTF. The chain links TRBV28 to TRBJ2-6; D gene ambiguous. Trimming pared 6 bases from V and 0 bases from J, leaving 21 bases between. Looked up from germline, CDR1 is MDHEN and CDR2 is SYDVKM. The length of the CDR3 is 19 residues.

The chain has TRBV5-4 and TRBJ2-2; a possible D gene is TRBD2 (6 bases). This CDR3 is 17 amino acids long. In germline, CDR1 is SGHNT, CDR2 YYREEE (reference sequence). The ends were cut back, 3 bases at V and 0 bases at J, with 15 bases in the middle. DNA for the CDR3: TGTGCCAGCAGCTCCCCCGGTGCGGGGTCGAACACCGGGGAGCTGTTTTTT. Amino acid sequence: CASSSPGAGSNTGELFF. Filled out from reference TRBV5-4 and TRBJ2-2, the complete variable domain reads ETGVTQSPTHLIKTRGQQVTLRCSSQSGHNTVSWYQQALGQGPQFIFQYYREEENGRGNFPPRFSGLQFPNYSSELNVNALELDDSALYLCASSSPGAGSNTGELFFGEGSRLTVL.